This T cell receptor beta chain was retrieved from a study of T cells in localized non-small cell lung cancer. Regarding the study as a whole: Uninvolved adjacent lung showed peak T cell clonality, exceeding tumor. Adjacent lung held a median approximately 50 of the top 100 tumor clones. Greater blood T cell density accompanied longer overall survival.

With regard to this clone: The target antigen is unknown.

This table comes from immunoSEQ multiplex PCR, and its TCRdb copy is limited to in-frame clones, with some not included. The table records roughly 35,000 clones, 93% of them present only once. V was cut by 2 bases and J by 3 bases, with 11 bases left in between. Germline assignment: CDR1 MDHEN and CDR2 SYDVKM. The CDR3 extends over 16 amino acids. The TCR originated in a female donor older than 55 with stage I lung adenocarcinoma. The source material was peripheral blood, sampled before any cancer treatment. This rearrangement joins TRBV28 to TRBJ2-6, with a weak D call TRBD2 (7 bases). CDR3 coding DNA: TGTGCCAGCAGTTTAGGGGGGGGCTTTGGGGCCAACGTCCTGACTTTC. Encoded protein: CASSLGGGFGANVLTF.